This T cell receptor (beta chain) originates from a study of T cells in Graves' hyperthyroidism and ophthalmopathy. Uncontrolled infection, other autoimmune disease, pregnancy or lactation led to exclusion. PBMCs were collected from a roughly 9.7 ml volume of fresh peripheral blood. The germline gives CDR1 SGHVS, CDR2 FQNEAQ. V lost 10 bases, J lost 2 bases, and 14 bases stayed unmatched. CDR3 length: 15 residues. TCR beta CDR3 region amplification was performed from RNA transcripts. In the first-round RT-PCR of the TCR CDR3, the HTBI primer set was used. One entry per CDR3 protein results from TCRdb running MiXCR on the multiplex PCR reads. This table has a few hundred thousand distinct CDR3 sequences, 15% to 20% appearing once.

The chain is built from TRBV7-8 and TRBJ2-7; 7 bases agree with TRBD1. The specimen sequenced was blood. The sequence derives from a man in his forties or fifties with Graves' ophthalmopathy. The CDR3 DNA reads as TGTGCCACCCTTGAGGACAGGAACCTTCCCTACGAGCAGTACTTC. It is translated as CATLEDRNLPYEQYF.